This TCR beta chain was obtained from a study of blood T cell repertoires in COVID-19. Overall study context: There were acute and convalescent COVID-19 samples, and they came from the United States, Italy and Spain. The analysed material was cDNA or gDNA that came from T cells, B-cell-depleted T cells, or PBMCs.

The authors' processing: The assay estimated nucleated cells by amplifying reference gene primers. Generated by immunoSEQ multiplex PCR, the TCRdb table keeps only in-frame clones and is missing some. V and J calls and clone size come straight from that table; D and trimming were deduced from the DNA. The table lists fewer than 200,000 clones, roughly 88% of them singletons. CDR3 length: 15 residues. V was pared by 3 bases and J by 2 bases, with 6 bases of the junction left unmatched. Looked up from germline, CDR1 is SGDLS and CDR2 is YYNGEE. The source of this sequence is an elderly woman with acute or convalescent COVID-19. Sequencing was carried out using peripheral blood. The J gene is TRBJ2-7, the V gene TRBV9; TRBD2 matches at 9 bases. The CDR3 loop reads CASSGGSSGAYEQYF. Here the CDR3 DNA reads TGTGCCAGCAGCGGGGGGTCTAGCGGGGCCTACGAGCAGTACTTC.